Listed below are T cell receptor beta chains from one sample, sequenced in a study of T cells after yellow fever vaccination. TCRdb reprocessed the 5' RACE reads with MiXCR, giving one entry per CDR3 protein. Among about 220,000 distinct CDR3 sequences listed, roughly 3% were seen once. Source: CD4+ T cells sorted from PBMCs, taken 10 days after the yellow fever booster vaccination. These receptors were taken from a man aged 18 to 30 who received the YFV17D yellow fever vaccine. The CDR3 runs from the conserved cysteine through the conserved F or W. D genes are given only for firm matches. The size field is filled for only some rows; it gives once, few, many or a size class.

D gene: -
J gene: TRBJ2-1
clone size: many
V gene: TRBV7-2
CDR3 DNA: TGTGCCAGCAGCCCCCAACTGGGGTCCTACAATGAGCAGTTCTTC
CDR3 protein: CASSPQLGSYNEQFF

D gene: TRBD1
J gene: TRBJ2-1
clone size: many
V gene: TRBV6-5
CDR3 DNA: TGTGCCAGCAGAACCGACAGGGCCTGGAATGAGCAGTTCTTC
CDR3 protein: CASRTDRAWNEQFF

D gene: TRBD1
J gene: TRBJ1-1
clone size: few
V gene: TRBV5-5
CDR3 DNA: TGTGCCAGCAGCTCCTACAGGGGAGGCGATGAAGCTTTCTTT
CDR3 protein: CASSSYRGGDEAFF

D gene: TRBD2
J gene: TRBJ2-2
clone size: many
V gene: TRBV29-1
CDR3 DNA: TGCAGCGTCCGGGAGGGCAGTTCCACCGGGGAGCTGTTTTTT
CDR3 protein: CSVREGSSTGELFF

D gene: TRBD1
J gene: TRBJ1-2
clone size: -
V gene: TRBV5-6
CDR3 DNA: TGTGCCAGCAGCCCGGACAGGCGCTCCTATGGCTACACCTTC
CDR3 protein: CASSPDRRSYGYTF

D gene: TRBD1
J gene: TRBJ1-2
clone size: -
V gene: TRBV4-3
CDR3 DNA: TGCGCCAGCAGCCACCGGACAGGGTATGGCTACACCTTC
CDR3 protein: CASSHRTGYGYTF

D gene: -
J gene: TRBJ1-3
clone size: many
V gene: TRBV6-5
CDR3 DNA: TGTGCCAGCAGTTACGGGAACTCTGGAAACACCATATATTTT
CDR3 protein: CASSYGNSGNTIYF

D gene: -
J gene: TRBJ2-4
clone size: -
V gene: TRBV9
CDR3 DNA: TGTGCCAGCAGCGTTGACCAGCCAGGAAACATTCAGTACTTC
CDR3 protein: CASSVDQPGNIQYF

D gene: -
J gene: TRBJ2-1
clone size: -
V gene: TRBV30
CDR3 DNA: TGTGCCTGGAGTCTAAATATAGACGAGCAGTTCTTC
CDR3 protein: CAWSLNIDEQFF

D gene: -
J gene: TRBJ2-5
clone size: -
V gene: TRBV4-3
CDR3 DNA: TGCGCCAGCAGCCAAGAGCGGCTAGAGACCCAGTACTTC
CDR3 protein: CASSQERLETQYF

D gene: -
J gene: TRBJ2-5
clone size: many
V gene: TRBV7-2
CDR3 DNA: TGTGCCAGCAGCTCCACTAGGACCCAGTACTTC
CDR3 protein: CASSSTRTQYF

D gene: TRBD2
J gene: TRBJ2-1
clone size: many
V gene: TRBV7-2
CDR3 DNA: TGTGCCAGCAGCACTAGCGGGGGGGACAATGAGCAGTTCTTC
CDR3 protein: CASSTSGGDNEQFF

D gene: TRBD2
J gene: TRBJ2-5
clone size: many
V gene: TRBV7-2
CDR3 DNA: TGTGCCAGCAGCCTTTCCGGGACTAGCGGGGGGGCCGGCCAGACCCAGTACTTC
CDR3 protein: CASSLSGTSGGAGQTQYF

D gene: -
J gene: TRBJ1-2
clone size: many
V gene: TRBV7-2
CDR3 DNA: TGTGCCAGCAGCCTCAACCGGGTCCTTCTTTCCTATGGCTACACCTTC
CDR3 protein: CASSLNRVLLSYGYTF

D gene: -
J gene: TRBJ1-6
clone size: few
V gene: TRBV7-2
CDR3 DNA: TGTGCCAGCAGCTTGCAGGGCGGATCCTATAATTCACCCCTCCACTTT
CDR3 protein: CASSLQGGSYNSPLHF

D gene: -
J gene: TRBJ1-6
clone size: many
V gene: TRBV4-3
CDR3 DNA: TGCGCCAGCAGCCCACAGGTTCCCGGCGGCTCACCCCTCCACTTT
CDR3 protein: CASSPQVPGGSPLHF

D gene: -
J gene: TRBJ2-1
clone size: few
V gene: TRBV29-1
CDR3 DNA: TGCAGCGTTGAAGGACCCGAGGGGTTATATGAGCAGTTCTTC
CDR3 protein: CSVEGPEGLYEQFF

D gene: TRBD1
J gene: TRBJ1-2
clone size: -
V gene: TRBV20-1
CDR3 DNA: TGCAGTGCGACAGGGGCTTGGAACTATGGCTACACCTTC
CDR3 protein: CSATGAWNYGYTF

D gene: -
J gene: TRBJ1-5
clone size: many
V gene: TRBV12-3/TRBV12-4
CDR3 DNA: TGTGCCAGCAGTTCAAGGGGCAATCAGCCCCAGCATTTT
CDR3 protein: CASSSRGNQPQHF

D gene: -
J gene: TRBJ2-1
clone size: many
V gene: TRBV7-7
CDR3 DNA: TGTGCCAGCAGCTTAGGGCGGAGTAACAATGAGCAGTTCTTC
CDR3 protein: CASSLGRSNNEQFF

D gene: -
J gene: TRBJ1-6
clone size: -
V gene: TRBV28
CDR3 DNA: TGTGCCAGCGGGCCGGGACGAGTTGATTCACCCCTCCACTTT
CDR3 protein: CASGPGRVDSPLHF

D gene: -
J gene: TRBJ1-5
clone size: few
V gene: TRBV7-2
CDR3 DNA: TGTGCCAGCAGCCCACTCGGCAGGGCCGGCAGCAATCAGCCCCAGCATTTT
CDR3 protein: CASSPLGRAGSNQPQHF

D gene: -
J gene: TRBJ2-1
clone size: few
V gene: TRBV11-2
CDR3 DNA: TGTGCCAGCAGCCCTCGAGGAGTTACCGATGAGCAGTTCTTC
CDR3 protein: CASSPRGVTDEQFF

D gene: -
J gene: TRBJ2-3
clone size: few
V gene: TRBV27
CDR3 DNA: TGTGCCAGCCGTAAGACTCGGAGCACAGATACGCAGTATTTT
CDR3 protein: CASRKTRSTDTQYF

D gene: -
J gene: TRBJ2-3
clone size: few
V gene: TRBV7-4
CDR3 DNA: TGTGCCAGCAGCTCTCTGAATTACACAGATACGCAGTATTTT
CDR3 protein: CASSSLNYTDTQYF